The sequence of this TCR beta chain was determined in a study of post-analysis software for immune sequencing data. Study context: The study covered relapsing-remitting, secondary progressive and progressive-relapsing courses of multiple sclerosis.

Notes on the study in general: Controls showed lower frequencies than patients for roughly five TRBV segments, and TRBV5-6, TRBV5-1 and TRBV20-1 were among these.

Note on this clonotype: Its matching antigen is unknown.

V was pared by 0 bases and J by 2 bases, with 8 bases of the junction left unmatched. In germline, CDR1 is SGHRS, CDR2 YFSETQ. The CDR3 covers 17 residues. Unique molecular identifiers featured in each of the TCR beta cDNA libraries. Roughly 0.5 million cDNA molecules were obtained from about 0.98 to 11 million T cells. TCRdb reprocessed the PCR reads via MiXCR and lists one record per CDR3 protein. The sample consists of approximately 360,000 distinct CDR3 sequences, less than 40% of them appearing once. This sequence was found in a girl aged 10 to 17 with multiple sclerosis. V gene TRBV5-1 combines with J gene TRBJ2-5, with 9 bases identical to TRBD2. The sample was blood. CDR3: CASSLDRAGGLQETQYF. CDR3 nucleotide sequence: TGCGCCAGCAGCTTGGATCGAGCGGGGGGCCTACAAGAGACCCAGTACTTC.